This entry lists 18 T cell receptor beta chains sequenced from one sample in a study of blood T cell repertoires in COVID-19. Profiling relied on immunoSEQ multiplex PCR, and the TCRdb table lists in-frame clones only, not all of them. The sample records roughly 89,000 clones, 80% being singletons. The sequenced sample was peripheral blood. These receptors all come from a woman aged 70 to 79 with acute or convalescent COVID-19.

This chain links TRBV2 with TRBJ1-4; TRBD1 matches 9 bases. The trim removed 4 bases at V and 1 base at J, leaving 1 base unmatched. The germline V gene has CDR1 SNHLY and CDR2 FYNNEI. The CDR3 extends over 15 amino acids. This CDR3 reads CASSAGQGTNEKLFF. CDR3 bases: TGTGCCAGCAGTGCGGGACAGGGAACTAATGAAAAACTGTTTTTT.

This chain connects TRBV7-7 to TRBJ2-2; D is possibly TRBD1 (5 bases). CDR3 length equals 16 residues. V lost 0 bases and J lost 6, with 14 bases in between. The germline CDR1 and CDR2 sequences are SSHAT and FNYEAQ (reference sequence). CDR3 nucleotide sequence: TGTGCCAGCAGCTTAGCTCAGGGATTGTCGTCCGGGGAGCTGTTTTTT. Translated, it gives CASSLAQGLSSGELFF.

V and J are TRBV29-1 and TRBJ2-5; maybe TRBD2 (7 bases). Trimming shortened V by 2 bases and J by 4 bases, and 14 bases separated the two germline ends. CDR1 is SQVTM and CDR2 is ANQGSEA in the germline V gene. This CDR3 comprises 14 residues. CDR3 coding DNA: TGCAGCGTTGAACGGGGGGCCCAGGGAGAGACCCAGTACTTC. Its protein product is CSVERGAQGETQYF.

This clone was found once. This sequence joins TRBV7-2 and TRBJ2-1, with a tentative D call TRBD2 (6 bases). The CDR3 runs 11 residues. V lost 5 bases and J 12 bases, leaving 11 bases between the germline ends. CDR1 is SGHTA and CDR2 is FQGNSA in the germline V gene. The CDR3 loop reads CASSVYGGQFF. The CDR3 DNA sequence: TGTGCCAGCAGCGTATACGGGGGGCAGTTCTTC. The entire variable domain, with the rest obtained from reference TRBV7-2 and TRBJ2-1, is as follows: GAGVSQSPSNKVTEKGKDVELRCDPISGHTALYWYRQSLGQGLEFLIYFQGNSAPDKSGLPSDRFSAERTGGSVSTLTIQRTQQEDSAVYLCASSVYGGQFFGPGTRLTVL.

J is TRBJ2-3 and V is TRBV28; TRBD2 matches 8 bases. J gave up 1 base and V 1 base, and 22 bases lay outside the gene matches. In germline, CDR1 is MDHEN, CDR2 SYDVKM. This CDR3 comprises 22 residues. CDR3 loop: CASSLLIVASGSNPYRTDTQYF. The CDR3 nucleotides are TGTGCCAGCAGTTTATTAATCGTGGCTAGCGGGTCCAACCCTTACCGCACAGATACGCAGTATTTT.

The V call is TRBV27, the J call TRBJ2-5, with D possibly TRBD1 on 6 matching bases. The CDR3 has 13 amino acids. V dropped 5 bases and J dropped 5 bases, with 12 bases sitting between them. CDR1 and CDR2 from the germline V gene are MNHEY and SMNVEV (reference sequence). The CDR3, as DNA: TGTGCCAGCAGTACCACAGGGAAGGAGACCCAGTACTTC. This gives the protein CASSTTGKETQYF.

The J gene is TRBJ1-1, the V gene TRBV2; tentatively, D is TRBD1 (6 bases). The V gene lost 5 bases and the J gene lost 5 bases, with 9 bases spanning the gap. Germline lookup yields CDR1 SNHLY and CDR2 FYNNEI. This CDR3 has 12 residues. The CDR3 sequence: CASSTGFTEAFF. CDR3 DNA: TGTGCCAGCAGTACAGGGTTTACTGAAGCTTTCTTT.

This clone was seen just once. The chain combines TRBV30 with TRBJ1-1, with 7 bases that match TRBD1. Trimming cost V 0 bases and J 1 base; bases outside gene matches: 5. Germline lookup yields CDR1 GTSNPN and CDR2 SVGIG (reference sequence). This CDR3 has 15 amino acids. The CDR3 coding sequence is TGTGCCTGGAGTGTCCGGACAGGCCCGAACACTGAAGCTTTCTTT. Amino acids: CAWSVRTGPNTEAFF. Complete variable domain (other parts from reference TRBV30 and TRBJ1-1): SQTIHQWPATLVQPVGSPLSLECTVEGTSNPNLYWYRQAAGRGLQLLFYSVGIGQISSEVPQNLSASRPQDRQFILSSKKLLLSDSGFYLCAWSVRTGPNTEAFFGQGTRLTVV.

The chain employs TRBV11-2 and TRBJ2-2, with a possible D match to TRBD2 (6 bases). CDR3 length: 17 residues. The germline gives CDR1 SGHAT, CDR2 FQNNGV. Deletions cut 1 base from V and 0 bases from J, with 12 bases between. CDR3 residues: CASSLVVGGANTGELFF. The CDR3 DNA reads as TGTGCCAGCAGCTTAGTAGTCGGGGGAGCGAACACCGGGGAGCTGTTTTTT.

The gene calls are TRBV7-2 and TRBJ2-3; 10 positions agree with TRBD1. The CDR3 has 16 amino acids. Germline CDR1 is SGHTA and CDR2 is FQGNSA. J was trimmed by 4 bases and V by 6 bases; bases with no gene match: 10. The CDR3 protein is CASRDPGQGSADTQYF. The CDR3 DNA is TGTGCCAGCAGAGATCCGGGACAGGGGTCGGCAGATACGCAGTATTTT.

This chain joins TRBV9 and TRBJ2-4; 10 bases match TRBD1. This CDR3 is built from 14 residues. CDR1 and CDR2 from the germline V gene are SGDLS and YYNGEE. Unmatched junction bases numbered 4, after V lost 4 bases and J lost 6 bases. CDR3 sequence: CASSPRQGANIQYF. Written as DNA, the CDR3 is TGTGCCAGCAGCCCACGACAGGGGGCAAACATTCAGTACTTC.

The chain recombines TRBV29-1 with TRBJ2-7, with TRBD1 matching 11 bases. CDR3 size: 14 residues. The J segment lost 5 bases and the V segment lost 7 bases, leaving 10 bases of the junction unmatched. The germline V gene encodes CDR1 SQVTM and CDR2 ANQGSEA. The CDR3 sequence: CSAGGGQGADEQYF. The CDR3 DNA reads as TGCAGCGCTGGGGGTGGACAGGGGGCTGACGAGCAGTACTTC.

V and J are TRBV27 and TRBJ1-4; 8 bases map to TRBD1. The germline V gene encodes CDR1 MNHEY and CDR2 SMNVEV (reference sequence). V shed 6 bases, J shed 10 bases, and the junction held 19 bases outside the gene matches. The CDR3 has 17 amino acids. The CDR3 here is CASRHNSLQGGYRKLFF. The CDR3 nucleotides are TGTGCCAGCAGACACAACTCCCTACAGGGGGGCTATAGAAAACTGTTTTTT. Variable domain in full (rest from reference TRBV27 and TRBJ1-4): EAQVTQNPRYLITVTGKKLTVTCSQNMNHEYMSWYRQDPGLGLRQIYYSMNVEVTDKGDVPEGYKVSRKEKRNFPLILESPSPNQTSLYFCASRHNSLQGGYRKLFFGSGTQLSVL.

The chain links TRBV5-1 to TRBJ2-2, with 9 bases matching TRBD1. The germline gives CDR1 SGHRS, CDR2 YFSETQ. V lost 1 base, J lost 1 base, and 5 bases stayed unmatched. The CDR3 has 17 amino acids. CDR3 DNA sequence: TGCGCCAGCAGCTTGCAACCGGGACAGGGGAACACCGGGGAGCTGTTTTTT. Translated, it gives CASSLQPGQGNTGELFF.

This chain joins TRBV30 and TRBJ2-1; weak D call: TRBD1 (6 bases). CDR1 GTSNPN and CDR2 SVGIG come from the germline V gene (reference sequence). This CDR3 region has 12 residues. Trimming cost V 5 bases and J 4 bases, with 9 bases left between them. The chain's CDR3 is CAWSQGYNEQFF. CDR3 DNA sequence: TGTGCCTGGTCACAGGGTTACAATGAGCAGTTCTTC.

The chain carries TRBV7-3 and TRBJ2-1, with D perhaps matching TRBD1 (5 bases). Germline V gene sequence: CDR1 SGHTA, CDR2 FQGTGA. The CDR3 totals 14 residues. With 5 bases removed from V and 5 bases from J, the gap between germline ends came to 13 bases. The CDR3: CASSEGVANNEQFF. The CDR3 DNA is TGTGCCAGCAGCGAAGGGGTAGCCAACAATGAGCAGTTCTTC.

This chain uses TRBV28 with TRBJ1-3; possible D gene TRBD1, 5 bases. The CDR3 is 15 residues long. Germline CDR1 and CDR2: MDHEN and SYDVKM. Trimming left V 3 bases short and J 0 bases short, with 9 bases between. CDR3 DNA sequence: TGTGCCAGCAGTTTGGGACTGAACTCTGGAAACACCATATATTTT. As protein: CASSLGLNSGNTIYF.

The chain has TRBV28 and TRBJ1-6; 9 nucleotides line up with TRBD1. V gave up 8 bases and J gave up 7 bases; unmatched junction bases: 6. The germline V gene has CDR1 MDHEN and CDR2 SYDVKM. The CDR3 is 14 residues long. The CDR3 protein is CASAIGTGNSPLHF. CDR3 coding DNA: TGTGCCAGCGCTATAGGGACAGGGAATTCACCCCTCCACTTT.